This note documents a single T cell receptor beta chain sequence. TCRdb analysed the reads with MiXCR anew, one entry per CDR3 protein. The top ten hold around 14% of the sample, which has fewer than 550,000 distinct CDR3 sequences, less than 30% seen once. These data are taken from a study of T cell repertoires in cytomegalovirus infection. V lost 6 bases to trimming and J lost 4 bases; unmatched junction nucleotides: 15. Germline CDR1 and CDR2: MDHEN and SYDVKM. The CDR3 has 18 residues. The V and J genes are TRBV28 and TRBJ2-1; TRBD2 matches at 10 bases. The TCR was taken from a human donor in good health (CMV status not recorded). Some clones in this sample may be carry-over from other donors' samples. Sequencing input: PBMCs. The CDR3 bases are TGTGCCAGCAGCTCAAGCGGGGGGGATTCACCTTATTACAATGAGCAGTTCTTC. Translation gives CASSSSGGDSPYYNEQFF.